The sequence of this TCR beta chain was determined in a study of CD8 T cells in Susac syndrome. Background on the study: Within the sequenced group of Susac syndrome patients, over 5 showed active disease and 8 or 9 were in remission.

V lost 10 bases and J lost 0, with 16 bases in between. The germline gives CDR1 LNHDA, CDR2 SQIVND (reference sequence). The CDR3 loop spans 15 amino acids. Random hexamers were used to reverse transcribe about 0.5 to 1 ug of RNA. It was immunoSEQ multiplex PCR that amplified TCR beta CDR3 across 54 Vbeta and 13 Jbeta. TCRdb passed the immunoSEQ multiplex PCR reads through MiXCR, listing each CDR3 protein once. The profile covers 120,000 or so distinct CDR3 sequences, with around 96% appearing a single time and approximately 0.22% taken by the ten largest. This receptor was identified in a human donor with Susac syndrome. The chain links TRBV19 to TRBJ2-1, with TRBD1 as a possible D gene (7 bases). Sequenced: CD8+ T cells from PBMCs. The CDR3 DNA sequence: TGTGCCACCGATTCAGGGGGGAGCTCCTACAATGAGCAGTTCTTC. It is translated as CATDSGGSSYNEQFF.